This entry lists 8 T cell receptor beta chains sequenced from one sample in a study of shared clonotypes between healthy human individuals. This table comes from immunoSEQ multiplex PCR, and its TCRdb copy is limited to in-frame clones, with some not included. The data hold around 1,900,000 clones, with 85% to 95% observed a single time. Terminally differentiated effector memory CD45RA+ cells were left out of the naive CD8 fraction, which was CD45RO-negative and positively selected for CCR7. Sequencing used naive CD8+ T cells from PBMCs. These TCRs come from a man aged 18 to 29 in good health. Some clones in this sample may be carry-over from other donors' samples.

This chain joins TRBV27 and TRBJ1-6, with D maybe TRBD1 (5 bases). The V end was cut by 7 bases, the J end by 7 bases, with 11 bases between. Germline assignment: CDR1 MNHEY and CDR2 SMNVEV (reference sequence). CDR3 length: 13 amino acids. CDR3 loop: CASTTEGNSPLHF. The CDR3 DNA reads as TGTGCCAGCACTACAGAGGGGAATTCACCCCTCCACTTT.

The gene calls are TRBV25-1 and TRBJ2-5; D is uncertain. The ends were cut back, 1 base at V and 5 bases at J, with 14 bases in the middle. Looked up from germline, CDR1 is MGHDK and CDR2 is SYGVNS. The CDR3 is 15 residues long. This CDR3 reads CASSEWVGSRETQYF. The CDR3 nucleotides are TGTGCCAGCAGTGAATGGGTGGGGTCTCGGGAGACCCAGTACTTC.

The V call is TRBV5-1, the J call TRBJ2-5; D gene ambiguous. This CDR3 has 13 amino acids. Trimming pared 0 bases from V and 5 bases from J, leaving 8 bases between. Germline CDR1 is SGHRS and CDR2 is YFSETQ. CDR3 coding DNA: TGCGCCAGCAGCTTGGAGAGGCGCGAGACCCAGTACTTC. Its translation: CASSLERRETQYF.

This sequence joins TRBV28 and TRBJ1-2, with D unclear. The V end lost 2 bases, the J end lost 4 bases, and 8 bases lay between the germline ends. The germline gives CDR1 MDHEN, CDR2 SYDVKM. The CDR3 consists of 13 residues. The CDR3 reads CASSLDNSYGYTF. The CDR3 nucleotides are TGTGCCAGCAGTTTAGATAACAGCTATGGCTACACCTTC.

The V call is TRBV5-1, the J call TRBJ2-1; 8 nucleotides match TRBD2. CDR1 and CDR2 from the germline V gene are SGHRS and YFSETQ. The CDR3 spans 18 residues. Trimming removed 0 bases from V and 6 bases from J; junction bases left unmatched: 14. The CDR3 reads CASSLVGGLGRALNEQFF. The CDR3 DNA reads as TGCGCCAGCAGCTTGGTTGGGGGACTAGGCCGAGCCCTCAATGAGCAGTTCTTC.

The chain is built from TRBV6-5 and TRBJ1-3, with TRBD1 matching 8 bases. The CDR3 has 15 amino acids. V gave up 0 bases and J gave up 3 bases; unmatched junction bases: 1. Germline-derived CDR1 and CDR2 are MNHEY and SVGAGI. CDR3 bases: TGTGCCAGCAGTTACTCCAGGGGGCATGGAAACACCATATATTTT. Its translation is CASSYSRGHGNTIYF.

This chain uses TRBV27 with TRBJ2-7; the D gene is possibly TRBD1 (5 bases). The length of the CDR3 is 12 residues. The V and J ends lost 6 bases and 6 bases respectively, with 12 bases between them. Looked up from germline, CDR1 is MNHEY and CDR2 is SMNVEV (reference sequence). CDR3 sequence (DNA): TGTGCCAGCAGGGGGCAAGACTCCGAGCAGTACTTC. Translating it yields CASRGQDSEQYF.

J is TRBJ2-7 and V is TRBV7-9; D tentatively fits TRBD1 or TRBD2 (6 bases each). Germline CDR1 and CDR2: SEHNR and FQNEAQ (reference sequence). The V and J ends lost 4 bases and 1 base respectively, with 11 bases between them. The length of the CDR3 is 14 residues. The CDR3, as DNA: TGTGCCAGCAGCTGGGGGGCCGCTTCCTACGAGCAGTACTTC. This translates into CASSWGAASYEQYF.